These 16 T cell receptor beta chains share one sample of origin, sequenced in a study of blood T cell repertoires in COVID-19. Some clones are missing from TCRdb's copy, which holds only in-frame ones; the method was immunoSEQ multiplex PCR. The sample includes tens of thousands of clones, over 75% of them seen just once. The specimen was peripheral blood. The receptors originated from an elderly man with acute or convalescent COVID-19.

The V call is TRBV7-9, the J call TRBJ1-1, with a tentative D call TRBD1 (5 bases). CDR1 and CDR2 from the germline V gene are SEHNR and FQNEAQ (reference sequence). V was pared by 4 bases and J by 6 bases, with 21 bases between. This CDR3 is 16 amino acids long. The CDR3 DNA reads as TGTGCCAGCAGCTCCTTTAGACACACGGGGGAAGCTGAAGCTTTCTTT. This gives the protein CASSSFRHTGEAEAFF.

This chain connects TRBV5-4 to TRBJ1-1; D not certain. V was clipped by 1 base and J by 2 bases, with 6 bases between them. This CDR3 is 13 amino acids long. Germline V gene lookup returns CDR1 SGHNT and CDR2 YYREEE (reference sequence). The CDR3 coding sequence is TGTGCCAGCAGCTTGCACAGTAACACTGAAGCTTTCTTT. This encodes CASSLHSNTEAFF.

J is TRBJ2-7 and V is TRBV18, with 10 bases lining up with TRBD1. The J segment lost 0 bases and the V segment lost 4 bases, leaving 3 bases of the junction unmatched. CDR1 is KGHSH and CDR2 is LQKENI in the germline V gene. The CDR3 contains 15 residues. The CDR3 spells CASSLGTGASYEQYF. CDR3 in DNA: TGTGCCAGCTCACTAGGGACAGGGGCCTCCTACGAGCAGTACTTC.

The chain joins TRBV5-1 to TRBJ2-5, with a possible D match to TRBD2 (6 bases). The V gene lost 1 base and the J gene lost 5 bases, with 9 bases spanning the gap. This CDR3 spans 13 amino acids. Germline V gene sequence: CDR1 SGHRS, CDR2 YFSETQ. This CDR3 reads CASSLTSWETQYF. The CDR3 nucleotides read TGCGCCAGCAGCTTGACTAGCTGGGAGACCCAGTACTTC.

This chain links TRBV18 with TRBJ2-1; D may be TRBD2 (5 bases). Between the trimmed V and J ends, which lost 0 bases and 3 bases, there was a span of 9 bases. This CDR3 comprises 15 residues. The germline V gene has CDR1 KGHSH and CDR2 LQKENI. CDR3 sequence: CASSPPLLDYNEQFF. CDR3 in DNA: TGTGCCAGCTCACCACCTCTACTAGACTACAATGAGCAGTTCTTC.

The rearrangement links TRBV7-2 to TRBJ2-7; 8 bases align to TRBD2. Germline loops: CDR1 SGHTA, CDR2 FQGNSA. The CDR3 consists of 15 residues. Unmatched junction bases numbered 10, after V lost 5 bases and J lost 4 bases. The CDR3 reads CASSHTSGLGYEQYF. The CDR3 coding sequence is TGTGCCAGCAGCCATACTAGCGGACTGGGGTACGAGCAGTACTTC.

On this clone: Other DNA sequences from this sample encode an identical CDR3 as well. The V gene is TRBV5-1, the J gene TRBJ2-3; 11 bases fit TRBD2. Trimming removed 0 bases from V and 0 bases from J; junction bases left unmatched: 0. CDR1 SGHRS and CDR2 YFSETQ come from the germline V gene. The length of the CDR3 is 16 residues. CDR3 amino acids: CASSLGTSGSTDTQYF. CDR3 bases: TGCGCCAGCAGCTTGGGGACTAGCGGGAGCACAGATACGCAGTATTTT.

The chain couples TRBV6-7 to TRBJ2-7; 8 positions match TRBD2. TRBV6-7 is placed among ORFs of uncertain function. This CDR3 has 15 amino acids. V lost 6 bases and J lost 3; bases outside the gene matches: 10. This chain's CDR3 is CASRPASGQNYEQYF. The CDR3 DNA follows: TGTGCCAGCAGGCCTGCTAGCGGGCAGAACTACGAGCAGTACTTC.

The rearrangement links TRBV18 to TRBJ2-7, with 9 positions matching TRBD1. The CDR3 extends over 15 amino acids. Germline V CDR1 and CDR2: KGHSH, LQKENI. V lost 5 bases and J lost 2; bases outside the gene matches: 7. The DNA of the CDR3 is TGTGCCAGCTCAGTAACGGGACAGGGCACCTACGAGCAGTACTTC. Its protein is CASSVTGQGTYEQYF.

CDR3 sequence reads: CATSLPSYSNQPQHF. The DNA of the CDR3 is TGTGCCACTAGCCTACCCTCGTATAGCAATCAGCCCCAGCATTTT. This rearrangement joins TRBV19 to TRBJ1-5; no clear D. Germline assignment: CDR1 LNHDA and CDR2 SQIVND (reference sequence). With 10 bases removed from V and 0 bases from J, the gap between germline ends came to 16 bases. The CDR3 contains 15 residues.

The V call is TRBV5-1, the J call TRBJ1-2, with TRBD1 matching over 9 bases. V lost 4 bases to trimming and J lost 7 bases; unmatched junction nucleotides: 8. The CDR3 totals 14 residues. Looked up from germline, CDR1 is SGHRS and CDR2 is YFSETQ. CDR3 residues: CASSRLDRGTGYTF. The CDR3 DNA is TGCGCCAGCAGCCGCCTAGACAGGGGGACTGGCTACACCTTC.

The CDR3 DNA reads TGTGCCAGCAGTGATGGGGGACAGGGCTACGAGCAGTACTTC. Encoded protein: CASSDGGQGYEQYF. This sequence joins TRBV6-1 and TRBJ2-7; 9 nucleotides line up with TRBD1. CDR3 length equals 14 residues. Looked up from germline, CDR1 is MNHNS and CDR2 is SASEGT. V shed 3 bases and J 3 bases; nucleotides not matched to a gene: 3.

The chain uses TRBV5-1 and TRBJ1-5; D gene ambiguous. Trimming stripped 0 bases from V and 6 bases from J, with 7 bases between. Germline values: CDR1 SGHRS, CDR2 YFSETQ. The CDR3 sequence is 13 residues long. The CDR3 sequence is CASSLDGGQPQHF. DNA for the CDR3: TGCGCCAGCAGCTTGGATGGAGGTCAGCCCCAGCATTTT.

The V call is TRBV5-1, the J call TRBJ1-6; no firm D call. The V and J ends lost 0 bases and 6 bases respectively, with 7 bases between them. Germline V CDR1 and CDR2: SGHRS, YFSETQ. The CDR3 runs 14 residues. CDR3 protein: CASSLDRGNSPLHF. The CDR3 region has the DNA TGCGCCAGCAGCTTGGATAGAGGTAATTCACCCCTCCACTTT.

The chain couples TRBV27 to TRBJ1-5, with 10 nucleotides matching TRBD1. J lost 6 bases, V lost 4 bases, and 6 bases had no gene match. Germline V lookup: CDR1 MNHEY, CDR2 SMNVEV (reference sequence). The length of the CDR3 is 15 residues. CDR3 in DNA: TGTGCCAGCAGTTCCCTCCGGGACAGGGGTCAGCCCCAGCATTTT. Translation gives CASSSLRDRGQPQHF.

The CDR3 nucleotides read TGTGCCTGGAACCCCTCCGGGACAGACAATCAGCCCCAGCATTTT. Its protein product is CAWNPSGTDNQPQHF. The rearrangement links TRBV30 to TRBJ1-5; 7 bases fit TRBD1. Trimming cost V 4 bases and J 3 bases; bases outside gene matches: 9. The CDR3 has 15 residues. Germline CDR1 and CDR2: GTSNPN and SVGIG (reference sequence).